Below, one TCR beta chain is given with its context. This clonotype was seen repeatedly, ten times or more. What this receptor recognizes is not known. It has no much larger one-base neighbor in the sample; base qualities were not kept. The data stem from a study of T-cell reconstitution after alpha-beta-depleted transplantation in children (dated by TCRdb to 2016 to 2017). Turning to the overall study: Using TCR repertoire profiling, the study followed T-cell immune reconstitution in a quantitative way in children after TCRalphabeta/CD19-depleted allogeneic hematopoietic cell transplantation.

V is cut by 0 bases and J by 0 bases, and the space between the germline ends is 15 bases. The germline V gene encodes CDR1 LNHNV and CDR2 YYDKDF (reference sequence). The CDR3 measures 18 amino acids from cysteine to phenylalanine. Kept here is only the CDR3 DNA, which spans 54 bases and is read in frame from base 1. The method was PCR. These reads were obtained on an Illumina HiSeq 2500. To normalize quantification of the TCRbeta repertoire, the TCR libraries were built with molecular barcoding that relied on unique molecular identifiers. TCRdb cleaned the public reads at Q25 with fastp, built clones with MiXCR and kept in-frame beta chains. Merged by CDR3 protein, the rows form single entries marked with the most common genes and DNA. The sample table holds around 92,000 distinct CDR3 sequences, of which approximately 12% were seen once. Clones ranked in the top ten supply approximately 15% of the sample.

This TCR derives from a human donor who donated a stem cell graft to a child with inherited bone marrow failure. The V gene is TRBV15 and the J gene is TRBJ2-1, with the D gene call left open. The sequences come from PBMCs from the stem cell graft donor, collected from the stem cell graft. CDR3 reads: CATSRDHPGASSYNEQFF. Read as DNA, the sequence is TGTGCCACCAGCAGAGATCATCCCGGCGCGAGCTCCTACAATGAGCAGTTCTTC.